A selection of T cell receptor beta chains follows, all from one sample in a study of T cell repertoires in cytomegalovirus infection. Each CDR3 protein is one row after TCRdb ran MiXCR on the reads. The sample carries around 130,000 distinct CDR3 sequences, roughly 9% recorded once. Sequencing was performed on PBMCs. The receptor set was obtained from a human donor in good health (CMV status not recorded). Some clones in this sample may be carry-over from other donors' samples. Both conserved end residues are part of each CDR3. D genes are given only for firm matches. Size is omitted from some rows. Given values are once, few, many or a class for expanded clones.

>many|TRBJ2-3|TRBV29-1|NA
CSALLGPNPTLSTDTQYF
TGCAGCGCCCTACTCGGACCAAACCCGACGCTTAGCACAGATACGCAGTATTTT
>many|TRBJ1-4|TRBV7-2|TRBD1
CASSLVGRRGSRATNEKLFF
TGTGCCAGCAGCTTAGTAGGTCGCAGGGGGTCGAGAGCAACTAATGAAAAACTGTTTTTT
>few|TRBJ2-5|TRBV12-3/TRBV12-4|TRBD2
CASTRGGQQETQYF
TGTGCCAGCACCCGGGGGGGGCAGCAAGAGACCCAGTACTTC
>many|TRBJ1-2|TRBV7-8|NA
CASSLVPRQNYGYTF
TGTGCCAGCAGCTTAGTTCCGCGACAGAACTATGGCTACACCTTC
>NA|TRBJ1-4|TRBV7-3|TRBD1
CASSLMGRGHEKLFF
TGTGCCAGCAGCTTAATGGGCAGGGGGCACGAAAAACTGTTTTTT
>many|TRBJ1-1|TRBV7-8|NA
CASSLEGSRTEAFF
TGTGCCAGCAGCTTAGAGGGCAGTCGGACTGAAGCTTTCTTT
>many|TRBJ1-5|TRBV2|TRBD1
CASMDRGFNQPQHF
TGTGCCAGCATGGACAGGGGGTTCAATCAGCCCCAGCATTTT
>few|TRBJ1-2|TRBV11-2|NA
CASSEQAGNYGYTF
TGTGCCAGCAGCGAACAGGCAGGGAACTATGGCTACACCTTC
>many|TRBJ2-1|TRBV13|NA
CASSPPRGLNEQFF
TGTGCCAGCAGCCCACCTCGGGGGCTAAATGAGCAGTTCTTC
>many|TRBJ2-2|TRBV28|NA
CASRDLGGGNTGELFF
TGTGCCAGCAGGGACCTTGGGGGCGGGAACACCGGGGAGCTGTTTTTT
>many|TRBJ2-7|TRBV7-2|NA
CASSLSPGTFYEQYF
TGTGCCAGCAGCTTATCCCCCGGGACATTTTACGAGCAGTACTTC
>many|TRBJ2-2|TRBV19|NA
CASRRDGNTGELFF
TGTGCCAGTAGACGGGACGGGAACACCGGGGAGCTGTTTTTT
>many|TRBJ2-4|TRBV28|NA
CASSLDTQNIQYF
TGTGCCAGCAGTTTAGACACACAAAACATTCAGTACTTC
>many|TRBJ1-5|TRBV24-1|NA
CATSIPDQPQHF
TGTGCCACCTCAATACCGGATCAGCCCCAGCATTTT
>many|TRBJ2-5|TRBV28|NA
CASTSGGRALETQYF
TGTGCCAGCACATCCGGGGGCCGAGCTCTAGAGACCCAGTACTTC
>many|TRBJ1-2|TRBV7-9|NA
CASIRSDTAVYGYTF
TGTGCCAGCATCAGATCGGACACGGCCGTCTATGGCTACACCTTC
>many|TRBJ2-1|TRBV5-6|TRBD2
CASSAGLVSHNEQFF
TGTGCCAGCAGCGCGGGACTAGTAAGCCACAATGAGCAGTTCTTC
>many|TRBJ1-6|TRBV7-6|TRBD1
CASSFQGADVSPLHF
TGTGCCAGCAGCTTCCAGGGGGCGGACGTCTCACCCCTCCACTTT
>many|TRBJ2-1|TRBV24-1|TRBD2
CATSDPRAGAYNEQFF
TGTGCCACCAGTGATCCGCGGGCGGGGGCCTACAATGAGCAGTTCTTC
>few|TRBJ1-4|TRBV28|NA
CASSPEWGKLFF
TGTGCCAGCAGCCCAGAATGGGGAAAACTGTTTTTT
>NA|TRBJ2-5|TRBV19|TRBD2
CASSIGGRGGETQYF
TGTGCCAGTAGTATAGGAGGGAGGGGAGGAGAGACCCAGTACTTC
>NA|TRBJ2-3|TRBV12-3/TRBV12-4|NA
CASSLEGEADTQYF
TGTGCCAGCAGTTTAGAGGGGGAAGCAGATACGCAGTATTTT
>few|TRBJ2-5|TRBV18|NA
CASSPNLGIFQETQYF
TGTGCCAGCTCACCAAATCTGGGCATCTTCCAAGAGACCCAGTACTTC
>many|TRBJ2-1|TRBV7-2|NA
CASSLVTNEQFF
TGTGCCAGCAGCTTAGTAACCAATGAGCAGTTCTTC
>many|TRBJ1-1|TRBV28|TRBD1
CASSSPQGMNTEAFF
TGTGCCAGCAGTTCCCCACAGGGGATGAACACTGAAGCTTTCTTT
>few|TRBJ1-4|TRBV20-1|TRBD1
CSAPDRAYEKLFF
TGCAGTGCCCCGGACAGGGCTTATGAAAAACTGTTTTTT
>NA|TRBJ2-1|TRBV29-1|NA
CSVKGVTYNEQFF
TGCAGCGTTAAAGGGGTAACCTACAATGAGCAGTTCTTC
>many|TRBJ2-1|TRBV7-2|NA
CASSLDPSVHNEQFF
TGTGCCAGCAGCTTAGACCCTAGTGTACACAATGAGCAGTTCTTC
>many|TRBJ1-1|TRBV3-1|TRBD1
CASSQRQGRGYTEAFF
TGTGCCAGCAGCCAGAGACAGGGCCGGGGATACACTGAAGCTTTCTTT
>NA|TRBJ1-2|TRBV15|TRBD1
CATSPEAGGNYGYTF
TGTGCCACCAGCCCAGAGGCAGGGGGCAACTATGGCTACACCTTC
>many|TRBJ1-2|TRBV28|NA
CASSSRAGRNYYGYTF
TGTGCCAGCAGCTCGCGAGCAGGGCGGAACTACTATGGCTACACCTTC
>many|TRBJ2-3|TRBV25-1|TRBD2
CASSDPSGGSDTQYF
TGTGCCAGCAGTGACCCTAGCGGGGGATCAGATACGCAGTATTTT
>few|TRBJ2-5|TRBV3-1|TRBD2
CASSQDWDSGGAEETQYF
TGTGCCAGCAGCCAAGATTGGGATAGCGGGGGGGCTGAGGAGACCCAGTACTTC
>many|TRBJ2-1|TRBV10-3|NA
CAISESISERWFF
TGTGCCATCAGTGAGTCGATATCCGAACGCTGGTTCTTC
>many|TRBJ2-5|TRBV7-2|NA
CASSFWARGQETQYF
TGTGCCAGCAGCTTTTGGGCCAGAGGCCAAGAGACCCAGTACTTC
>many|TRBJ1-5|TRBV7-9|NA
CASSLAEAGPQHF
TGTGCCAGCAGCTTAGCGGAAGCCGGGCCCCAGCATTTT
>few|TRBJ2-5|TRBV29-1|TRBD2
CSVPRSGGMETQYF
TGCAGCGTCCCTCGGAGCGGGGGTATGGAGACCCAGTACTTC
>few|TRBJ1-2|TRBV28|TRBD1
CASRPGQEAYGYTF
TGTGCCAGCAGGCCGGGACAGGAGGCTTATGGCTACACCTTC
>many|TRBJ2-2|TRBV12-3/TRBV12-4|NA
CASLQSPTGELFF
TGTGCCAGCTTACAGAGCCCCACCGGGGAGCTGTTTTTT
>many|TRBJ2-3|TRBV4-1|NA
CASSLGGSKGDTQYF
TGCGCCAGCAGCCTAGGGGGGAGCAAGGGAGATACGCAGTATTTT
>many|TRBJ1-4|TRBV5-6|NA
CASSADSAEKLFF
TGTGCCAGCAGCGCGGACAGCGCGGAAAAACTGTTTTTT
>many|TRBJ2-5|TRBV15|NA
CATSRDLRTSETQYF
TGTGCCACCAGCAGAGATCTTCGGACCTCGGAGACCCAGTACTTC
>NA|TRBJ2-2|TRBV28|TRBD2
CASSLAASGAPNTGELFF
TGTGCCAGCAGTTTAGCGGCTAGCGGCGCGCCGAACACCGGGGAGCTGTTTTTT
>many|TRBJ2-5|TRBV7-9|TRBD1
CASSRTTGGPETQYF
TGTGCCAGCAGCCGGACAACAGGGGGCCCAGAGACCCAGTACTTC
>many|TRBJ1-1|TRBV12-3/TRBV12-4|TRBD1
CASSPSTGVATEAFF
TGTGCCAGCAGCCCCTCCACAGGGGTTGCGACTGAAGCTTTCTTT
>many|TRBJ2-1|TRBV4-1|TRBD1
CASSQGSGTERNEQFF
TGCGCCAGCAGCCAAGGATCCGGGACAGAACGCAATGAGCAGTTCTTC
>many|TRBJ2-5|TRBV7-6|TRBD2
CASSLGLAGGQTQYF
TGTGCCAGCAGCCTGGGACTAGCGGGGGGCCAGACCCAGTACTTC
>many|TRBJ1-6|TRBV7-6|NA
CASSLGTGVNSPLHF
TGTGCCAGCAGCTTAGGCACAGGCGTTAATTCACCCCTCCACTTT
>many|TRBJ2-1|TRBV7-2|NA
CASSLGAESYNEQFF
TGTGCCAGCAGCTTAGGGGCGGAGTCCTACAATGAGCAGTTCTTC
>many|TRBJ1-6|TRBV7-2|NA
CASSLVTGSLNF
TGTGCCAGCAGCTTAGTTACGGGATCGCTAAACTTT
>NA|TRBJ1-2|TRBV2|NA
CASSEAIKGNYGYTF
TGTGCCAGCAGTGAAGCGATAAAAGGGAACTATGGCTACACCTTC
>many|TRBJ2-7|TRBV28|NA
CASSPTSSIYEQYF
TGTGCCAGCAGTCCGACCTCTAGTATCTACGAGCAGTACTTC
>NA|TRBJ1-3|TRBV20-1|NA
CSAYHSPGNTIYF
TGCAGTGCTTATCACAGCCCTGGAAACACCATATATTTT
>once|TRBJ2-2|TRBV28|TRBD2
CASSYASGANTGELFF
TGTGCCAGCAGTTATGCTAGCGGGGCGAACACCGGGGAGCTGTTTTTT
>NA|TRBJ2-1|TRBV18|TRBD2
CASSLLPLAGGPNEQFF
TGTGCCAGCTCACTCCTACCTCTAGCGGGGGGTCCCAATGAGCAGTTCTTC
>many|TRBJ1-1|TRBV5-4|TRBD1
CASSLGGQANTEAFF
TGTGCCAGCAGCTTGGGGGGACAGGCGAACACTGAAGCTTTCTTT
>few|TRBJ1-1|TRBV28|NA
CASSLGGRLNTEAFF
TGTGCCAGCAGTTTAGGGGGGAGGCTGAACACTGAAGCTTTCTTT